Listed below are T cell receptor beta chains from one sample, sequenced in a study of T-cell reconstitution after alpha-beta-depleted transplantation in children. TCRdb reprocessed the PCR reads via MiXCR and lists one record per CDR3 protein. Of about 470,000 distinct CDR3 sequences listed, over 40% are singletons. Sample: PBMCs, taken before TCRalphabeta/CD19-depleted stem cell transplant. Every receptor here comes from a girl aged 2 to 10 with aplastic anemia, due to receive a stem cell transplant. The CDR3 runs from the conserved cysteine through the conserved F or W.

V gene: TRBV6-1; J gene: TRBJ2-4; CDR3 protein: CASSQQRGYGNIQYF
V gene: TRBV28; J gene: TRBJ2-7; CDR3 protein: CASSQPGGGDEQYF
V gene: TRBV7-9; J gene: TRBJ1-1; CDR3 protein: CASSLPNRGNTEAFF
V gene: TRBV20-1; J gene: TRBJ2-1; CDR3 protein: CSPRDGFTSEQFF
V gene: TRBV24-1; J gene: TRBJ2-3; CDR3 protein: CATSGETGDFSTDTQYF
V gene: TRBV6-1; J gene: TRBJ1-2; CDR3 protein: CASKPGTDYGYTF
V gene: TRBV29-1; J gene: TRBJ2-3; CDR3 protein: CSVEDLGIATDTQYF
V gene: TRBV6-2/TRBV6-3; J gene: TRBJ1-5; CDR3 protein: CASSYSKGQELGQPQHF
V gene: TRBV7-9; J gene: TRBJ2-5; CDR3 protein: CASSRPSSGGWETQYF
V gene: TRBV12-3/TRBV12-4; J gene: TRBJ2-7; CDR3 protein: CASKLEPYEQYF
V gene: TRBV7-2; J gene: TRBJ2-7; CDR3 protein: CASSPRWESYEQYF
V gene: TRBV3-1; J gene: TRBJ2-1; CDR3 protein: CASSHGQGSGNEQFF
V gene: TRBV5-1; J gene: TRBJ1-2; CDR3 protein: CASSEQGVRNYGYTF
V gene: TRBV10-3; J gene: TRBJ1-5; CDR3 protein: CATQGGTGASNQPQHF
V gene: TRBV20-1; J gene: TRBJ2-1; CDR3 protein: CSARGSTSGMAYNEQFF
V gene: TRBV20-1; J gene: TRBJ2-7; CDR3 protein: CSARGGLFRDSSYEQYF
V gene: TRBV7-2; J gene: TRBJ2-3; CDR3 protein: CASSLEGTQIAQYF
V gene: TRBV2; J gene: TRBJ2-2; CDR3 protein: CARGGQGPSGELFF
V gene: TRBV10-2; J gene: TRBJ2-2; CDR3 protein: CASSESTNTGELFF
V gene: TRBV6-2/TRBV6-3; J gene: TRBJ1-5; CDR3 protein: CASSQGASNQPQHF
V gene: TRBV28; J gene: TRBJ2-3; CDR3 protein: CASRGASTDTQYF
V gene: TRBV20-1; J gene: TRBJ2-3; CDR3 protein: CSARVRRPDTQYF
V gene: TRBV29-1; J gene: TRBJ1-2; CDR3 protein: CSATWGYTYTF
V gene: TRBV29-1; J gene: TRBJ2-4; CDR3 protein: CSGTGGDLAKNIQYF
V gene: TRBV15; J gene: TRBJ2-1; CDR3 protein: CATSRDPGSNEQFF
V gene: TRBV5-6; J gene: TRBJ2-1; CDR3 protein: CASYYSSYNEQFF
V gene: TRBV12-3/TRBV12-4; J gene: TRBJ1-4; CDR3 protein: CASSSRQGLNEKLFF
V gene: TRBV19; J gene: TRBJ2-6; CDR3 protein: CASSIGPSGANVLTF
V gene: TRBV27; J gene: TRBJ1-2; CDR3 protein: CASSLTGGYGYTF
V gene: TRBV7-9; J gene: TRBJ2-1; CDR3 protein: CASSPTSGVGNEQFF
V gene: TRBV10-3; J gene: TRBJ2-2; CDR3 protein: CAISEWGQGTGELFF
V gene: TRBV4-1; J gene: TRBJ2-1; CDR3 protein: CASSQKTDYNEQFF
V gene: TRBV5-1; J gene: TRBJ2-3; CDR3 protein: CASTLGGLGLSDTQYF
V gene: TRBV29-1; J gene: TRBJ2-1; CDR3 protein: CSVETRREQFF
V gene: TRBV7-8; J gene: TRBJ2-1; CDR3 protein: CASSLAQGQGYSEQFF
V gene: TRBV7-2; J gene: TRBJ2-1; CDR3 protein: CASSFQPGTLFNEQFF
V gene: TRBV5-1; J gene: TRBJ2-2; CDR3 protein: CASSVGQLEPGELFF
V gene: TRBV20-1; J gene: TRBJ2-7; CDR3 protein: CSQSGSGPPYEQYF
V gene: TRBV29-1; J gene: TRBJ2-5; CDR3 protein: CSGARYQETQYF
V gene: TRBV7-7; J gene: TRBJ2-1; CDR3 protein: CASSRGTGGKNEQFF
V gene: TRBV30; J gene: TRBJ1-2; CDR3 protein: CAWNQQGGGYTF
V gene: TRBV3-1; J gene: TRBJ2-5; CDR3 protein: CASSPTSGGPQETQYF
V gene: TRBV28; J gene: TRBJ1-6; CDR3 protein: CASSSSDHSPLHF
V gene: TRBV28; J gene: TRBJ2-3; CDR3 protein: CASSPQRGPTDTQYF
V gene: TRBV5-1; J gene: TRBJ2-2; CDR3 protein: CASSLIPTSGVNTGELFF
V gene: TRBV20-1; J gene: TRBJ2-1; CDR3 protein: CSADPSGNYNEQFF
V gene: TRBV3-1; J gene: TRBJ2-1; CDR3 protein: CASSPSIRQGKNNEQFF
V gene: TRBV2; J gene: TRBJ2-2; CDR3 protein: CASSLGLAGGRTGELFF
V gene: TRBV4-1; J gene: TRBJ1-3; CDR3 protein: CASSSPTSVSGNTIYF
V gene: TRBV7-2; J gene: TRBJ2-7; CDR3 protein: CASSLEGLYEQYF
V gene: TRBV27; J gene: TRBJ2-5; CDR3 protein: CASSREGAQETQYF
V gene: TRBV20-1; J gene: TRBJ2-3; CDR3 protein: CSARDMGDTDTQYF
V gene: TRBV7-8; J gene: TRBJ2-7; CDR3 protein: CASSLGPQVSYEQYF
V gene: TRBV12-3/TRBV12-4; J gene: TRBJ2-4; CDR3 protein: CASSFSPLAGEGIQYF
V gene: TRBV5-6; J gene: TRBJ2-5; CDR3 protein: CASSLWSETQYF
V gene: TRBV29-1; J gene: TRBJ1-1; CDR3 protein: CSVVIGRGYTEAFF
V gene: TRBV20-1; J gene: TRBJ2-7; CDR3 protein: CSARDHGQPIYEQYF
V gene: TRBV20-1; J gene: TRBJ2-7; CDR3 protein: CSARRTSGGYEQYF
V gene: TRBV7-2; J gene: TRBJ2-7; CDR3 protein: CASSLEGLAPYEQYF
V gene: TRBV29-1; J gene: TRBJ2-3; CDR3 protein: CSVADGMDTQYF